A selection of T cell receptor beta chains follows, all from one sample in a study of identical twins. TCRdb fed the 5' RACE reads into MiXCR, producing one record per CDR3 protein. The sample includes roughly 770,000 distinct CDR3 sequences, around a sixth seen only once; the top ten take around 13%. This sample also belongs to another study, concerning T cells expressing NK-cell markers.

Sequenced input: PBMCs. The receptor source for this set is a woman younger than 30 in good health. Each CDR3 is given with its conserved first and last residue. Each record gives: J gene, D gene, V gene, clone size, CDR3 protein, CDR3 DNA. A D gene is named only where the DNA matches it firmly. Rows give clone size only sometimes, using once, few, many, or a class for an expanded clone.

>TRBJ2-1|TRBD2|TRBV6-1|.
CASRGLAGLNEQFF
TGTGCCAGCAGGGGACTAGCGGGGCTAAATGAGCAGTTCTTC
>TRBJ2-1|TRBD2|TRBV10-3|.
CAISEGGGYNEQFF
TGTGCCATCAGTGAAGGCGGGGGCTACAATGAGCAGTTCTTC
>TRBJ2-7|.|TRBV6-1|many
CASSGRATGFYEQYF
TGTGCCAGCAGTGGCCGTGCGACTGGCTTTTACGAGCAGTACTTC
>TRBJ2-5|TRBD2|TRBV20-1|.
CSASRGSGEETQYF
TGCAGTGCCTCTCGAGGTAGCGGGGAAGAGACCCAGTACTTC
>TRBJ2-1|.|TRBV7-6|.
CASSSDGRFGDEQFF
TGTGCCAGCAGCTCAGATGGGCGGTTCGGGGATGAGCAGTTCTTC
>TRBJ1-2|.|TRBV6-1|many
CASSLGTPPNYGYTF
TGTGCCAGCAGCCTCGGGACACCCCCTAACTATGGCTACACCTTC
>TRBJ2-3|.|TRBV7-6|few
CASSSGIPADTQYF
TGTGCCAGCAGCTCTGGGATCCCCGCAGATACGCAGTATTTT
>TRBJ1-6|TRBD1|TRBV6-1|.
CASSRDSNSPLHF
TGTGCCAGCAGTAGGGACAGTAATTCACCCCTCCACTTT
>TRBJ2-4|.|TRBV20-1|few
CSARGTENIQYF
TGCAGTGCTAGAGGGACGGAGAACATTCAGTACTTC
>TRBJ2-3|.|TRBV6-2/TRBV6-3|.
CASSYPQPDTQYF
TGTGCCAGCAGTTACCCTCAGCCAGATACGCAGTATTTT
>TRBJ2-5|.|TRBV12-3/TRBV12-4|.
CASSFGRGRFQETQYF
TGTGCCAGCAGTTTCGGAAGGGGGAGGTTCCAAGAGACCCAGTACTTC
>TRBJ2-7|TRBD1|TRBV27|.
CASSDRGSKAYEQYF
TGTGCCAGCAGTGACAGGGGATCTAAAGCCTACGAGCAGTACTTC
>TRBJ2-2|TRBD2|TRBV29-1|.
CSVQRGVNTGELFF
TGCAGCGTTCAGCGGGGAGTTAACACCGGGGAGCTGTTTTTT